These 3 T cell receptor beta chains were all obtained from the same sample, sequenced in a study of Graves' ophthalmopathy and Graves' hyperthyroidism. RNA transcripts yielded amplified TCR beta CDR3 regions. The first-round RT-PCR employed HTBI primers together with the Qiagen OneStep RT-PCR kit. A multiplex PCR was then performed as the second round. TCRdb independently ran MiXCR on the multiplex PCR reads; one entry per CDR3 protein. The sample holds around 1,200,000 distinct CDR3 sequences; less than 45% are singletons and the top ten take around 10%. The sample taken for sequencing was peripheral blood or thyroid tissue (not recorded which). The origin of the receptors is an adult man with Graves' hyperthyroidism.

This clonotype was found many times. This rearrangement joins TRBV7-2 to TRBJ1-6; a weak D match, TRBD1 (5 bases). Per germline, CDR1 SGHTA and CDR2 FQGNSA. V shed 5 bases and J shed 6 bases, with 14 bases lying between them. This CDR3 comprises 15 residues. CDR3 residues: CASSTSGGGNSPLHF. The DNA of the CDR3 is TGTGCCAGCAGCACCTCGGGGGGGGGTAATTCACCCCTCCACTTT.

This clonotype was counted ten times or more. The chain joins TRBV13 to TRBJ1-1, with D uncertain. This CDR3 contains 12 residues. The V gene lost 5 bases and the J gene lost 6 bases, with 10 bases spanning the gap. Germline V gene data show CDR1 as PRHDT and CDR2 as FYEKMQ (reference sequence). CDR3: CASSKGEAEAFF. Here the CDR3 DNA reads TGTGCCAGCAGCAAAGGAGAGGCTGAAGCTTTCTTT.

The CDR3 here is CSVTREETQYF. The DNA for the CDR3 is TGCAGCGTTACCCGGGAAGAGACCCAGTACTTC. The chain couples TRBV29-1 to TRBJ2-5; D ambiguous. The V gene lost 5 bases and the J gene lost 3 bases, with 7 bases spanning the gap. CDR3 length: 11 amino acids. The V gene's germline CDR1 is SQVTM and CDR2 ANQGSEA.